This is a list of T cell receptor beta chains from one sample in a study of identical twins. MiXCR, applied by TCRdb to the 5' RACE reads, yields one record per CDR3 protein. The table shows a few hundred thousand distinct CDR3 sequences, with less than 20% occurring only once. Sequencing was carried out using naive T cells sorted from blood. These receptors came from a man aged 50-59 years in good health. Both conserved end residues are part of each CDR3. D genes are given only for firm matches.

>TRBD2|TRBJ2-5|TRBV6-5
CASSYSWSGLAPETQYF
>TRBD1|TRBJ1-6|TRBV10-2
CATGDSRNSPLHF
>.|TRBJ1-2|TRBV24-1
CATSESRPGHKLGGYTF
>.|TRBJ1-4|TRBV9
CASSVEPTNEKLFF
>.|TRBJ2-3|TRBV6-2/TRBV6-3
CASSSFRVRDRTDTQYF
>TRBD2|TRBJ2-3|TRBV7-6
CASSFTPLTSGRSTDTQYF
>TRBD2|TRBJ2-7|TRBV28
CASSLLSSGEGDEQYF
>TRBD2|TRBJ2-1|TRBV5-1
CASSTGGTSGVNEQFF
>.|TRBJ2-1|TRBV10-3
CAIYDGVINEQFF
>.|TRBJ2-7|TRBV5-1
CASGSGAYEQYF
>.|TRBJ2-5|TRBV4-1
CASSQGPSGVLGQETQYF
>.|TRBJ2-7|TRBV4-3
CASSQGQTGPYEQYF
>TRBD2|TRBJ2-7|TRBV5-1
CASSFLGLAVYEQYF
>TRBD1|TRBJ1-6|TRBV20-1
CSAPPGTAYSPLHF
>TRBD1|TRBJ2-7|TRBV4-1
CASSQETGATYEQYF
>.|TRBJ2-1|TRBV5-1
CASSSDSYFSYNEQFF
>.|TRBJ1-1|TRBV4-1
CASSQGGHWGTEAFF
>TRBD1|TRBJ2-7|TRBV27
CASSDGTGGSYEQYF
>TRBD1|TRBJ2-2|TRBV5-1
CASSRVTGQGPPGELFF
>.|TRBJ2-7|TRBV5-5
CASSSGTSETYEQYF
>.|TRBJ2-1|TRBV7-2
CASSSAVEQFF
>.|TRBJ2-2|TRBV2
CASLGRLKNTGELFF
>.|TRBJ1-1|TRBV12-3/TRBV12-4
CASSQYQGNTEAFF